This T cell receptor (beta chain) was sequenced for a study of cytotoxic CD8 clonotypes in ibrutinib-treated CLL. Whole-study results and caveats: Few clonotypes were public, and these shrank or held steady under treatment. Patients had baseline clonality above age-matched healthy donors, and this clonality moved with circulating CD8+ T-cell counts. Clonality, elevated at ibrutinib response, dropped back toward baseline at progression.

Germline lookup yields CDR1 LNHDA and CDR2 SQIVND (reference sequence). This CDR3 comprises 13 residues. Trimming took off 9 bases at V and 2 bases at J, with 11 bases between the two ends. Some clones are missing from TCRdb's copy, which holds only in-frame ones; the method was immunoSEQ multiplex PCR. The repertoire holds about 97,000 clones, with about 72% as singletons. Note on this clone: Its antigen is unknown.

This receptor was obtained from a human donor with chronic lymphocytic leukemia. V is TRBV19 and J is TRBJ1-5; the D gene is possibly TRBD1 (5 bases). The sample consisted of PBMCs, taken after 12 months of ibrutinib treatment. CDR3 sequence (DNA): TGTGCCAGCCAAGGGACCGGCAATCAGCCCCAGCATTTT. Translated, it gives CASQGTGNQPQHF. The variable domain in full, with the rest retrieved from reference TRBV19 and TRBJ1-5, is DGGITQSPKYLFRKEGQNVTLSCEQNLNHDAMYWYRQDPGQGLRLIYYSQIVNDFQKGDIAEGYSVSREKKESFPLTVTSAQKNPTAFYLCASQGTGNQPQHFGDGTRLSIL.